This TCR beta chain comes out of a study of human T cells and chemical hapten exposure. Study-wide context: While the roughly 25-week study was under way, patients received diphenylcyclopropenone on the scalp every week. The study, taken as a whole, reports: Expanded TCRs showed more large CDR3 clusters than pre-sensitization or healthy control sets.

The time point was: patch test 2, 6 weeks after DPC sensitization. Treatment: therapeutic diphenylcyclopropenone sensitization with weekly scalp DPC. The V and J ends lost 6 bases and 12 bases, in that order; junction bases with no gene match: 8. The length of the CDR3 is 13 residues. Using its own MiXCR run on the RACE reads, TCRdb lists one record per CDR3 protein. The sample carries about 380,000 distinct CDR3 sequences, about 6% recorded once. This clonotype was counted at least ten times. The target antigen is unknown. The receptor was isolated from a woman aged 18-35 years with alopecia areata. Some clones in this sample may be carry-over from other donors' samples. V and J are TRBV12-3 or TRBV12-4 and TRBJ1-2, with 12 bases fitting TRBD1. The sequencing here drew on whole blood, taken in connection with sensitization to the hapten diphenylcyclopropenone (DPC). CDR3 amino acids: CASRSGTGGRNTF. The CDR3 region has the DNA TGTGCCAGCAGGTCCGGGACAGGGGGCCGGAACACCTTC.